This T cell receptor beta chain was sequenced during a study of cytomegalovirus exposure and HLA in healthy donors. Study-wide results and caveats: Analysis was carried out at a later point, and it linked a missense DCLRE1C variant to TCR beta V- and J-gene trimming. Using a false discovery rate of 0.05, a later analysis showed that 15,000 to 20,000 TCR beta sequences were associated with HLA alleles. Three CMV-associated chains were confirmed in vitro to be specific for CMV antigens.

To note about this clone: Antigen unknown.

The PCR had 60 Vbeta and 13 Jbeta primers. Generated by immunoSEQ multiplex PCR, the TCRdb table keeps only in-frame clones and is missing some. Across 120,000 or so clones, the top ten clones capture around 3.9% of the sample. Unrecorded immune exposure was likely among donors, who were nominally healthy when sampled. The CDR3 is 13 amino acids. V was cut by 4 bases and J by 4 bases, with 11 bases left in between. Germline CDR1 reads SGHRS; CDR2 reads YFSETQ. The V call is TRBV5-1, the J call TRBJ1-2, with D perhaps TRBD1 (5 bases). The clonotype originates from a man between 18 and 29 years old in good health and CMV-seronegative. The specimen sequenced was PBMCs. The CDR3 DNA reads TGCGCCAGCAGCCCAGGGTATAGCTATGGCTACACCTTC. It encodes CASSPGYSYGYTF.